This TCR beta chain was profiled in a study of shared clonotypes between healthy human individuals. Over several immunoSEQ plates, each subset's genomic DNA was distributed in even portions. The method was immunoSEQ multiplex PCR; TCRdb's version includes in-frame clones alone and lacks a portion of them. Of about 2 million clones in the sample, over 85% were seen once. V dropped 4 bases and J dropped 0 bases, with 12 bases sitting between them. Per the germline V gene, CDR1 is KGHSY and CDR2 is FQNENV. The CDR3 spans 15 residues. The sequence was collected from a man between 18 and 35 years old in good health. V and J are TRBV16 and TRBJ1-1, with a possible D match to TRBD1 (5 bases). The sample taken for sequencing was naive CD4+ T cells sorted from blood. As to subset: CD45RA+ positively selected. CDR3 sequence: CASSRGKPMNTEAFF. DNA for the CDR3: TGTGCCAGCAGCCGGGGGAAACCTATGAACACTGAAGCTTTCTTT.